This T cell receptor beta chain was identified in a study of human T cells and chemical hapten exposure. Deletions cut 2 bases from V and 4 bases from J, with 9 bases between. Germline V gene lookup returns CDR1 SGHNT and CDR2 YYREEE (reference sequence). The CDR3 extends over 13 amino acids. What the library attached to individual cDNA molecules were unique molecular identifiers. Authors' processing steps: Per sample, the median was roughly 96,000 TCRs, with values from roughly 23,000 to 640,000. TCRdb re-derived calls from the RACE reads in MiXCR, one entry per CDR3 protein. TCRdb assigned the V and J calls; the authors' analysis was not used. The sample yields tens of thousands of distinct CDR3 sequences, over 8.5% seen once. At least ten counts were recorded for this clonotype. Time point reported: healthy volunteer bleed at 6 weeks. Total RNA was extracted from unfractionated whole blood.

Input material: whole blood. This chain connects TRBV5-4 to TRBJ2-5; D perhaps matches TRBD1 (5 bases). This TCR derives from a male donor in good health. Some clones in this sample may be carry-over from other donors' samples. The CDR3 here is CASSLAGPETQYF. In DNA, the CDR3 is TGTGCCAGCAGCTTAGCAGGGCCAGAGACCCAGTACTTC.